A selection of T cell receptor beta chains follows, all from one sample in a study of OX40 agonist ivuxolimab in advanced cancers. Assay: immunoSEQ multiplex PCR; the TCRdb copy retains only in-frame clones and omits some. Seen here are roughly 90,000 clones, roughly 91% observed once, and the top ten hold approximately 0.3%. Sample: CD4+ or CD8+ T cells sorted from blood, taken in a trial of the OX40 agonist ivuxolimab. Receptors were obtained from an adult with an advanced solid tumor such as melanoma, head and neck, liver or kidney cancer. Both conserved end residues are part of each CDR3. Fields, in order: J gene, clone size, D gene, V gene, CDR3 DNA, CDR3 protein. D genes are given only for firm matches. The listing skips clone size in some rows; elsewhere it reads once, few, many or a size class.

>TRBJ2-7|-|-|TRBV5-1
TGCGCCAGCAGCGAAAACCTACAGGGACCCTACGAGCAGTACTTC
CASSENLQGPYEQYF
>TRBJ2-4|-|TRBD2|TRBV7-2
TGTGCCAGCAGCTCACTAGCGGCGATTCAGTACTTC
CASSSLAAIQYF
>TRBJ2-1|-|-|TRBV9
TGTGCCAGCAGCGTAGTGGGATACAATGAGCAGTTCTTC
CASSVVGYNEQFF
>TRBJ2-5|-|-|TRBV5-1
TGCGCCAGCAGCTTATCCGGTCCTCTCGGGGAGACCCAGTACTTC
CASSLSGPLGETQYF
>TRBJ2-7|-|TRBD1|TRBV5-1
TGCGCCAGCAGCAGCGGACAGGTGGGGCGGGAGCAGTACTTC
CASSSGQVGREQYF
>TRBJ1-6|-|TRBD1|TRBV28
TGTGCCAGCAGTCCCGAAAACAGGGGAGTCTCACCCCTCCACTTT
CASSPENRGVSPLHF
>TRBJ1-5|-|-|TRBV28
TGTGCCAGCGGGCAGGCCGGCAATCAGCCCCAGCATTTT
CASGQAGNQPQHF
>TRBJ2-2|-|TRBD2|TRBV2
TGTGCCGGTCGGACTAGCGGGACCACCGGGGAGCTGTTTTTT
CAGRTSGTTGELFF
>TRBJ2-3|once|-|TRBV5-8
TGTGCCAGCAGTCCTTTCGTCGATACGCAGTATTTT
CASSPFVDTQYF
>TRBJ2-7|-|-|TRBV7-2
TGTGCCAGCAGCCATGCTAGCTACGAGCAGTACTTC
CASSHASYEQYF
>TRBJ2-7|-|-|TRBV7-2
TGTGCCAGCAGCTTAAATGCGGGACCCTACGAGCAGTACTTC
CASSLNAGPYEQYF
>TRBJ2-1|-|TRBD2|TRBV5-4
TGTGCCAGCAGCTCCGGGGGGGGAGGAATGTCCTACAATGAGCAGTTCTTC
CASSSGGGGMSYNEQFF
>TRBJ2-7|-|TRBD2|TRBV5-4
TGTGCCAGCAGCTCCGGGACTACTTACGAGCAGTACTTC
CASSSGTTYEQYF
>TRBJ2-3|once|TRBD1|TRBV5-1
TGCGCCAGCAGCTTTGTCCCAGGGGGCGCAAACGATACGCAGTATTTT
CASSFVPGGANDTQYF
>TRBJ2-1|-|TRBD2|TRBV9
TGTGCCAGCAGCCGGGGACTAGCGGGCCTCAATGAGCAGTTCTTC
CASSRGLAGLNEQFF
>TRBJ2-4|-|TRBD2|TRBV7-8
TGTGCCAGCAGCTTAGTAGCGGGAGGGCCTGGCTCGGCCAAAAACATTCAGTACTTC
CASSLVAGGPGSAKNIQYF
>TRBJ1-5|-|-|TRBV2
TGTGCCAGCAACAGGGATAATCAGCCCCAGCATTTT
CASNRDNQPQHF
>TRBJ2-7|-|-|TRBV6-4
TGTGCCAGCAGTGAATTACTGGGCTACGAGCAGTACTTC
CASSELLGYEQYF
>TRBJ2-1|-|TRBD2|TRBV7-3
TGTGCCAGCAGCCCTTTAGCGGGAGGGCAGGGGGAGCAGTTCTTC
CASSPLAGGQGEQFF
>TRBJ2-2|many|-|TRBV19
TGTGCCAGTAATGGGTTGCGGGAGAACACCGGGGAGCTGTTTTTT
CASNGLRENTGELFF
>TRBJ2-5|-|-|TRBV28
TGTGCCAGCAGTTTAGGAGGGATCCAAGAGACCCAGTACTTC
CASSLGGIQETQYF
>TRBJ2-7|once|TRBD1|TRBV11-2
TGTGCCAGCAGCGTAACGGACAGGCCTCCCTACGAGCAGTACTTC
CASSVTDRPPYEQYF
>TRBJ1-1|once|-|TRBV28
TGTGCCAGCAGTTTCCCTCTGAACACTGAAGCTTTCTTT
CASSFPLNTEAFF
>TRBJ1-6|-|-|TRBV2
TGTGCCAGCAGGGGCTCCGGGACGGATAATTCACCCCTCCACTTT
CASRGSGTDNSPLHF
>TRBJ2-1|-|-|TRBV11-3
TGTGCCAGCGAGTTGTCGATGATTGGTACCCATGAGCAGTTCTTC
CASELSMIGTHEQFF
>TRBJ1-1|-|-|TRBV28
TGTGCCAGCAGTCTCGGGGGAGGGCGAACTGAAGCTTTCTTT
CASSLGGGRTEAFF
>TRBJ2-1|once|-|TRBV14
TGTGCCAGCAGCCAAGATTGGGGGAAAGTGAGTAATGAGCAGTTCTTC
CASSQDWGKVSNEQFF
>TRBJ1-2|-|-|TRBV19
TGTGCCAGTAGTACTTCACCCGGGACACCGGGCAGGTATGGCTACACCTTC
CASSTSPGTPGRYGYTF
>TRBJ1-4|-|TRBD1|TRBV7-2
TGTGCCAGCAGCTTAGGCGGGACAGATAATGAAAAACTGTTTTTT
CASSLGGTDNEKLFF
>TRBJ2-1|-|-|TRBV5-1
TGCGCCAGCAGGGATTGGCTCACCTCCTACAATGAGCAGTTCTTC
CASRDWLTSYNEQFF
>TRBJ2-3|-|-|TRBV11-3
TGTGCCAGCAGCAAGAAGGGCCAAACTTCCACAGATACGCAGTATTTT
CASSKKGQTSTDTQYF
>TRBJ2-5|-|-|TRBV5-1
TGCGCCAGCAGTCAGGGAGGGACCCAGTACTTC
CASSQGGTQYF
>TRBJ2-1|-|-|TRBV27
TGTGCCAGCAGTTCCTACAGGGAGAGGGATGAGCAGTTCTTC
CASSSYRERDEQFF
>TRBJ2-3|-|TRBD2|TRBV6-5
TGTGCCAGCAGTTTAGCGGGACGCACAGATACGCAGTATTTT
CASSLAGRTDTQYF
>TRBJ2-3|-|TRBD2|TRBV7-9
TGTGCCACCGGCCTAACGGGAGGGCCAGATACGCAGTATTTT
CATGLTGGPDTQYF
>TRBJ1-2|-|-|TRBV7-6
TGTGCCAGCAGCCCCTACTCAGGGGACTATGGCTACACCTTC
CASSPYSGDYGYTF
>TRBJ1-1|few|-|TRBV7-8
TGTGCCAGCAGCCCCCCCACGGGGATGAACACTGAAGCTTTCTTT
CASSPPTGMNTEAFF
>TRBJ2-5|-|TRBD1|TRBV28
TGTGCCAGCAGTTCCAGACAGGGGCGGGAGACCCAGTACTTC
CASSSRQGRETQYF
>TRBJ2-2|-|TRBD2|TRBV9
TGTGCCAGCAGCACTAGCGGGAGAGGGACCGGGGAGCTGTTTTTT
CASSTSGRGTGELFF
>TRBJ2-5|-|-|TRBV5-5
TGTGCCAGCAGCTTGCAGGGGCGCGAGGAGACCCAGTACTTC
CASSLQGREETQYF
>TRBJ1-2|-|-|TRBV6-1
TGTGCCAGCCGATCCACTAACTATGGCTACACCTTC
CASRSTNYGYTF
>TRBJ2-7|-|-|TRBV28
TGTGCCAGCACGCGGCCGGGTACTTACGAGCAGTACTTC
CASTRPGTYEQYF
>TRBJ2-1|-|TRBD2|TRBV6-4
TGTGCCAGCAGCCGAAGGACTAGCGGGAGGGGCTCCTACAATGAGCAGTTCTTC
CASSRRTSGRGSYNEQFF